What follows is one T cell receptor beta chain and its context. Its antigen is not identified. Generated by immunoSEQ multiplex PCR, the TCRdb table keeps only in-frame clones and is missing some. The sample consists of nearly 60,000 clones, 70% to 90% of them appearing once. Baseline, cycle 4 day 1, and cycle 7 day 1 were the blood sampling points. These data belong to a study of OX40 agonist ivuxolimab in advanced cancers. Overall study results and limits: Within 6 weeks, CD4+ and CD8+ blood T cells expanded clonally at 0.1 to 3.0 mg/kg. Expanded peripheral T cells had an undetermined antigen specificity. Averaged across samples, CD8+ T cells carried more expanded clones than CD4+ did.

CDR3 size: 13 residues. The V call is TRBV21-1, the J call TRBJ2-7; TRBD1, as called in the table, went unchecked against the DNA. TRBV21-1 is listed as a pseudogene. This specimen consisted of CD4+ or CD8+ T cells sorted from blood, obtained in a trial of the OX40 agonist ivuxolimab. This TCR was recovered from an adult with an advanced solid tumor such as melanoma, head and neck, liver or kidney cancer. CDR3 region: CASSPDRGYEQYF. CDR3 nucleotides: TGTGCCAGCAGCCCTGACAGGGGGTACGAGCAGTACTTC.